These T cell receptor beta chains were read from a single sample in a study of metastatic and nonmetastatic thyroid tumors. Via MiXCR, TCRdb re-called the PCR reads. The sample holds approximately 30,000 clones, 15% to 20% seen once. Input material: blood. The source of these receptors is a female donor with papillary thyroid cancer or a benign thyroid nodule (not recorded which). Some clones in this sample may be carry-over from other donors' samples. Each CDR3 is given with its conserved first and last residue. The order of the fields is D gene, J gene, clone size, V gene, CDR3 DNA, CDR3 protein. The D gene is left open where the match is weak. Size is omitted from some rows. Given values are once, few, many or a class for expanded clones.

d_gene: TRBD2
j_gene: TRBJ2-1
abundance: many
v_gene: TRBV20-1
CDR3nt: TGCAGTGCTAGAAAAACCGGGACTAGCGGGGGGGGATACAATGAGCAGTTCTTC
CDR3aa: CSARKTGTSGGGYNEQFF

d_gene: TRBD1
j_gene: TRBJ2-1
abundance: many
v_gene: TRBV18
CDR3nt: TGTGCCAGCTCACCACCGGACAGGGGCGAGAAGTTCTTC
CDR3aa: CASSPPDRGEKFF

d_gene: -
j_gene: TRBJ2-1
abundance: many
v_gene: TRBV30
CDR3nt: TGTGCCTGGAGTCAAGACAGGTACAATGAGCAGTTCTTC
CDR3aa: CAWSQDRYNEQFF

d_gene: TRBD1
j_gene: TRBJ2-1
abundance: medium-sized
v_gene: TRBV28
CDR3nt: TGTGCCAGCAGTTCCATGGCAGGGGGCTATTATGAGCAGTTCTTC
CDR3aa: CASSSMAGGYYEQFF

d_gene: -
j_gene: TRBJ2-1
abundance: many
v_gene: TRBV20-1
CDR3nt: TGCAGTGCTAGAGATCTGAGCGGAACCTACAATGAGCAGTTCTTC
CDR3aa: CSARDLSGTYNEQFF

d_gene: TRBD1
j_gene: TRBJ1-1
abundance: many
v_gene: TRBV20-1
CDR3nt: TGCAGTGCTAGGGACAGGGGAAAAACTGAAGCTTTCTTT
CDR3aa: CSARDRGKTEAFF

d_gene: -
j_gene: TRBJ1-1
abundance: -
v_gene: TRBV9
CDR3nt: TGTAGCAGCAGCCCTCAGTACGGCGAAGCTTTCTTT
CDR3aa: CSSSPQYGEAFF

d_gene: TRBD2
j_gene: TRBJ2-7
abundance: -
v_gene: TRBV3-1
CDR3nt: TGTGCCAGCAGCCACAGGACTAGCGGGTTCTCCTACGAGCAGTACTTC
CDR3aa: CASSHRTSGFSYEQYF

d_gene: -
j_gene: TRBJ2-7
abundance: many
v_gene: TRBV7-3
CDR3nt: TGTGCCAGCAGCGTAAACGCAGGGAGGAACGACGAGCAGTACTTC
CDR3aa: CASSVNAGRNDEQYF

d_gene: -
j_gene: TRBJ1-3
abundance: many
v_gene: TRBV5-8
CDR3nt: TGTGCCAGCAGCTTGGTTGGCAGGAGCTCTGGAAACACCATATATTTT
CDR3aa: CASSLVGRSSGNTIYF

d_gene: -
j_gene: TRBJ2-1
abundance: few
v_gene: TRBV6-4
CDR3nt: TGTGCCAGCTCGACAGGGGAGGGTGAGCAGTTCTTC
CDR3aa: CASSTGEGEQFF

d_gene: -
j_gene: TRBJ1-5
abundance: many
v_gene: TRBV4-1
CDR3nt: TGCGCCAGCAGCCAACCGGGAACGCGTCAGCCCCAGCATTTT
CDR3aa: CASSQPGTRQPQHF

d_gene: TRBD2
j_gene: TRBJ2-1
abundance: many
v_gene: TRBV7-9
CDR3nt: TGTGCCAGCAGCCCTAGACTAGCGGCGTACAATGAGCAGTTCTTC
CDR3aa: CASSPRLAAYNEQFF

d_gene: -
j_gene: TRBJ2-1
abundance: -
v_gene: TRBV27
CDR3nt: TGTGCCAGCAGTTTAGTAGGGGCACAGAGAGCCCAGTTCTTC
CDR3aa: CASSLVGAQRAQFF

d_gene: -
j_gene: TRBJ1-4
abundance: many
v_gene: TRBV11-3
CDR3nt: TGTGCCAGCAGCCCCCCCCCCGGGGGGCGAATAGAAAAACTGTTTTTT
CDR3aa: CASSPPPGGRIEKLFF

d_gene: TRBD2
j_gene: TRBJ2-5
abundance: many
v_gene: TRBV5-1
CDR3nt: TGCGCCAGCAGCTTGGCCTTCAGCGGGGGGGCCAGAGAGACCCAGTACTTC
CDR3aa: CASSLAFSGGARETQYF

d_gene: TRBD1
j_gene: TRBJ1-4
abundance: few
v_gene: TRBV12-3/TRBV12-4
CDR3nt: TGTGCCAGCAGTTCATCGACAGGGTCTGCTAATGAAAAACTGTTTTTT
CDR3aa: CASSSSTGSANEKLFF

d_gene: -
j_gene: TRBJ2-1
abundance: few
v_gene: TRBV6-1
CDR3nt: TGTGCCAGCACGACAGGTAGAGGACTATACAATGAGCAGTTCTTC
CDR3aa: CASTTGRGLYNEQFF

d_gene: -
j_gene: TRBJ2-7
abundance: -
v_gene: TRBV6-2/TRBV6-3
CDR3nt: TGTGCCAGCATTTTCTCACTCCACGAGCAGTACTTC
CDR3aa: CASIFSLHEQYF

d_gene: TRBD1
j_gene: TRBJ1-4
abundance: many
v_gene: TRBV6-1
CDR3nt: TGTGCCAGCAGTAGGACAGGGGGTAATGAAAAACTGTTTTTT
CDR3aa: CASSRTGGNEKLFF

d_gene: TRBD2
j_gene: TRBJ2-3
abundance: many
v_gene: TRBV29-1
CDR3nt: TGCAGCGCCGGGACTAGCGGGAGAGATACGCAGTATTTT
CDR3aa: CSAGTSGRDTQYF

d_gene: -
j_gene: TRBJ2-3
abundance: -
v_gene: TRBV15
CDR3nt: TGTGCCACCAGCAGAGATAATTGGGGAACCACAGATACGCAGTATTTT
CDR3aa: CATSRDNWGTTDTQYF

d_gene: TRBD1
j_gene: TRBJ2-4
abundance: few
v_gene: TRBV19
CDR3nt: TGTGCCAGTAGTATAGATATAGGGGGCGCAGCCAAAAACATTCAGTACTTC
CDR3aa: CASSIDIGGAAKNIQYF

d_gene: -
j_gene: TRBJ2-2
abundance: few
v_gene: TRBV28
CDR3nt: TGTGCCAGCAGTTCTATCGGCAGGGGAAACACCGTGGATCTGTTTTTT
CDR3aa: CASSSIGRGNTVDLFF

d_gene: TRBD1
j_gene: TRBJ1-1
abundance: -
v_gene: TRBV19
CDR3nt: TGTGGCAGTAGATTGCAGGGGGTTAACACTGAAGCTTTCTTT
CDR3aa: CGSRLQGVNTEAFF

d_gene: -
j_gene: TRBJ2-7
abundance: many
v_gene: TRBV15
CDR3nt: TGTGCCACCAGCCCGGGGGGCCAGTACGAGCAGTACTTC
CDR3aa: CATSPGGQYEQYF

d_gene: TRBD2
j_gene: TRBJ2-5
abundance: -
v_gene: TRBV15
CDR3nt: TGTGCCACAAGCTCAGTGACTAGCGGGAGGTTTGTGGAGACCCAGTACTTC
CDR3aa: CATSSVTSGRFVETQYF

d_gene: TRBD2
j_gene: TRBJ2-7
abundance: many
v_gene: TRBV19
CDR3nt: TGTGCCAGTAGTATGACTAGCGTTGCCTACGAGCAGTACTTC
CDR3aa: CASSMTSVAYEQYF

d_gene: -
j_gene: TRBJ2-2
abundance: few
v_gene: TRBV27
CDR3nt: TGTGCCAGCAGTTTTAATCCAGCGAACACCGGGGAGCTGTTTTTT
CDR3aa: CASSFNPANTGELFF

d_gene: TRBD2
j_gene: TRBJ2-1
abundance: many
v_gene: TRBV3-1
CDR3nt: TGTGCCAGCAGCCCGGGGGGGACTGCCTACAATGAGCAGTTCTTC
CDR3aa: CASSPGGTAYNEQFF

d_gene: -
j_gene: TRBJ1-5
abundance: -
v_gene: TRBV25-1
CDR3nt: TGTGCCAGCAGATCCGGGACGGATAGCACAGATACGCAGCATTTT
CDR3aa: CASRSGTDSTDTQHF

d_gene: TRBD1
j_gene: TRBJ2-2
abundance: many
v_gene: TRBV7-3
CDR3nt: TGTGCCAGCAGCTCCTGGACAGGGAGCAACACCGGGGAGCTGTTTTTT
CDR3aa: CASSSWTGSNTGELFF

d_gene: -
j_gene: TRBJ2-7
abundance: many
v_gene: TRBV25-1
CDR3nt: TGTGCCAGCAGTGAATTAACGGGACGCTACGGCGACGAGCAGTACTTC
CDR3aa: CASSELTGRYGDEQYF

d_gene: TRBD1
j_gene: TRBJ2-2
abundance: many
v_gene: TRBV5-1
CDR3nt: TGCGCCAGCAGCGCCACCGGGACAGGGGTTTTCACCGGGGAGCTGTTTTTT
CDR3aa: CASSATGTGVFTGELFF